Following are 18 T cell receptor beta chains from one sample sequenced in a study of blood T cell repertoires in COVID-19. The repertoire was sequenced with immunoSEQ multiplex PCR; TCRdb's copy has only in-frame clones and lacks some. Counted here are over 250,000 clones, roughly 87% occurring once; the ten biggest clones make up around 8.9%. The sample was PBMCs or T cells enriched from blood (not recorded which). The receptors come from a woman aged 18-29 years who had recovered from COVID-19.

The chain is built from TRBV29-1 and TRBJ2-7; possibly TRBD2 for D (6 bases). Germline-derived CDR1 and CDR2 are SQVTM and ANQGSEA. This CDR3 has 14 amino acids. V lost 0 bases and J lost 3, with 12 bases in between. CDR3 residues: CSVEDPRRGYEQYF. The DNA of the CDR3 is TGCAGCGTTGAAGACCCCAGGAGGGGCTACGAGCAGTACTTC.

The chain employs TRBV5-4 and TRBJ2-3; D perhaps matches TRBD1 (6 bases). V lost 2 bases to trimming and J lost 5 bases, with 12 bases between them. The CDR3 sequence is 14 residues long. Germline V CDR1 and CDR2: SGHNT, YYREEE (reference sequence). The CDR3, as DNA: TGTGCCAGCAGCTTTGAAGGGGGACGAGATACGCAGTATTTT. Amino acids: CASSFEGGRDTQYF. The full variable domain, with the rest looked up from reference TRBV5-4 and TRBJ2-3, is ETGVTQSPTHLIKTRGQQVTLRCSSQSGHNTVSWYQQALGQGPQFIFQYYREEENGRGNFPPRFSGLQFPNYSSELNVNALELDDSALYLCASSFEGGRDTQYFGPGTRLTVL.

The chain employs TRBV3-1 (or the pseudogene TRBV3-2) and TRBJ2-3; D is perhaps TRBD2 (5 bases). Trimming left V 1 base short and J 6 bases short, with 14 bases between. Germline V gene data show CDR1 as LGHDT and CDR2 as YNNKEL (reference sequence). The CDR3 sequence is 15 residues long. The CDR3 is CASSQGGYQRDTQYF. For the CDR3, the DNA is TGTGCCAGCAGCCAAGGCGGGTATCAGAGGGATACGCAGTATTTT.

This chain uses TRBV7-2 with TRBJ2-7, with 7 positions matching TRBD2. CDR3 length: 15 residues. CDR1 and CDR2 (germline): SGHTA, FQGNSA. V shed 1 base, J shed 3 bases, and the junction held 6 bases outside the gene matches. The CDR3: CASSLDPAGDYEQYF. CDR3 bases: TGTGCCAGCAGCTTAGACCCGGCGGGGGACTACGAGCAGTACTTC.

The gene calls are TRBV2 and TRBJ1-4; the match to TRBD1 covers 9 bases. J was trimmed by 8 bases and V by 6 bases; bases with no gene match: 7. CDR1 is SNHLY and CDR2 is FYNNEI in the germline V gene. CDR3 size: 14 residues. The CDR3 reads CASREDRGLEKLFF. The CDR3 DNA reads TGTGCCAGCAGAGAGGACAGGGGACTAGAAAAACTGTTTTTT.

This clone was observed a few times. The CDR3 DNA reads TGTGCCAGCAGCCGGGTGGCCTCTGGAAACACCATATATTTT. It is translated as CASSRVASGNTIYF. This chain joins TRBV2 and TRBJ1-3, with D hard to call. The V and J ends lost 6 bases and 0 bases respectively, with 9 bases between them. CDR1 and CDR2 from the germline V gene are SNHLY and FYNNEI. This CDR3 region has 14 residues.

The count of this clone is one. The chain couples TRBV7-9 to TRBJ1-5; D is uncertain. CDR1 and CDR2 from the germline V gene are SEHNR and FQNEAQ (reference sequence). V lost 3 bases to trimming and J lost 4 bases, with 10 bases between them. The CDR3 loop spans 14 amino acids. The CDR3 reads CASSLGGGNQPQHF. The CDR3 DNA reads as TGTGCCAGCAGCTTGGGAGGCGGTAATCAGCCCCAGCATTTT.

V is TRBV9 and J is TRBJ2-1; D perhaps matches TRBD2 (5 bases). The germline V gene has CDR1 SGDLS and CDR2 YYNGEE. The V gene lost 0 bases and the J gene lost 7 bases, with 17 bases spanning the gap. CDR3 size: 16 residues. The CDR3 here is CASSVGLGGSRNEQFF. CDR3 in DNA: TGTGCCAGCAGCGTAGGCCTGGGCGGGTCTCGGAATGAGCAGTTCTTC.

This chain connects TRBV10-2 to TRBJ2-1; 9 nucleotides line up with TRBD1. Germline V gene data show CDR1 as WSHSY and CDR2 as SAAADI. This CDR3 spans 15 amino acids. The V and J ends lost 3 bases and 2 bases, in that order; junction bases with no gene match: 2. The CDR3 protein is CASSDRTGAYNEQFF. CDR3 nucleotides: TGCGCCAGCAGTGATAGGACAGGGGCCTACAATGAGCAGTTCTTC.

This rearrangement joins TRBV5-4 to TRBJ1-4; possible D gene TRBD1, 6 bases. Trimming stripped 4 bases from V and 8 bases from J, with 21 bases between. In germline, CDR1 is SGHNT, CDR2 YYREEE (reference sequence). The CDR3 covers 16 residues. Here the CDR3 reads CASSPGAAGRGEKLFF. CDR3 DNA sequence: TGTGCCAGCAGCCCCGGAGCGGCAGGGAGGGGGGAAAAACTGTTTTTT.

In this sample, this clone turned up once. The CDR3 DNA reads as TGTGCCAGCAGGAGCGGGGTTAGCACAGATACGCAGTATTTT. Encoded protein: CASRSGVSTDTQYF. The chain has TRBV5-5 and TRBJ2-3; TRBD2 agrees at 7 bases. Germline V lookup: CDR1 SGHKS, CDR2 YYEKEE (reference sequence). This CDR3 has 14 amino acids. The J segment lost 0 bases and the V segment lost 5 bases, leaving 3 bases of the junction unmatched.

In DNA, the CDR3 is TGCGCCAGCAGGCGGGACGGAGGCACAGATACGCAGTATTTT. This codes for CASRRDGGTDTQYF. The rearrangement joins TRBV5-1 to TRBJ2-3, with TRBD2 as a possible D gene (6 bases). This CDR3 has 14 amino acids. In germline, CDR1 is SGHRS, CDR2 YFSETQ. V shed 5 bases and J shed 1 base, with 11 bases lying between them. Together with reference TRBV5-1 and TRBJ2-3, the CDR3 gives the full variable domain: KAGVTQTPRYLIKTRGQQVTLSCSPISGHRSVSWYQQTPGQGLQFLFEYFSETQRNKGNFPGRFSGRQFSNSRSEMNVSTLELGDSALYLCASRRDGGTDTQYFGPGTRLTVL.

This clone was picked up one time. This rearrangement joins TRBV7-9 to TRBJ2-1, with TRBD1 matching 7 bases. The CDR3 is 14 residues long. CDR1 and CDR2 from the germline V gene are SEHNR and FQNEAQ (reference sequence). Losses at the gene ends were 2 bases for V and 5 bases for J; bases not matched to a gene: 3. CDR3: CASSLIGQDNEQFF. In nucleotides, the CDR3 is TGTGCCAGCAGCTTAATTGGACAGGACAATGAGCAGTTCTTC.

Here the CDR3 reads CASSQRTGWNYGYTF. The CDR3 DNA is TGCGCCAGCAGCCAAAGGACAGGGTGGAACTATGGCTACACCTTC. The chain carries TRBV4-3 and TRBJ1-2; 8 bases fit TRBD1. V lost 2 bases to trimming and J lost 2 bases; unmatched junction nucleotides: 4. Germline V gene lookup returns CDR1 LGHNA and CDR2 YSLEER. The CDR3 runs to 15 residues.

This clone has more than one count but fewer than ten. The rearrangement joins TRBV28 to TRBJ2-7; TRBD1 aligns across 7 bases. This CDR3 region has 14 residues. The germline gives CDR1 MDHEN, CDR2 SYDVKM. The V and J ends lost 6 bases and 2 bases, in that order; junction bases with no gene match: 7. CDR3: CASRAPGQPYEQYF. In nucleotides, the CDR3 is TGTGCCAGCAGGGCCCCGGGACAGCCCTACGAGCAGTACTTC.

This sequence joins TRBV20-1 and TRBJ2-5; D is undetermined. V lost 3 bases and J 4 bases, leaving 6 bases between the germline ends. The CDR3 consists of 11 residues. Germline CDR1 reads DFQATT; CDR2 reads SNEGSKA (reference sequence). CDR3 sequence (DNA): TGCAGTGCTAGCGGCGGAGAGACCCAGTACTTC. Its protein product is CSASGGETQYF.

A single count supports this clone. The genes are TRBV28 and TRBJ1-1; 10 nucleotides align to TRBD1. The germline V gene has CDR1 MDHEN and CDR2 SYDVKM. V was pared by 5 bases and J by 2 bases, with 20 bases of the junction left unmatched. This CDR3 is built from 20 residues. CDR3 nucleotides: TGTGCCAGCAGTCCCTTCCTAAATCGACAGGGGGCGGTGGGTAACACTGAAGCTTTCTTT. It yields the protein CASSPFLNRQGAVGNTEAFF.

This clone was seen more than once but under ten times. The chain carries TRBV29-1 and TRBJ1-1; TRBD1 is a possible D gene (6 bases). Germline-derived CDR1 and CDR2 are SQVTM and ANQGSEA. CDR3 length: 11 residues. The V end was cut by 7 bases, the J end by 5 bases, with 11 bases between. CDR3 amino acids: CSGRTETEAFF. Here the CDR3 DNA reads TGCAGCGGGAGGACAGAAACTGAAGCTTTCTTT. The entire variable domain, with the rest obtained from reference TRBV29-1 and TRBJ1-1, is as follows: SAVISQKPSRDICQRGTSLTIQCQVDSQVTMMFWYRQQPGQSLTLIATANQGSEATYESGFVIDKFPISRPNLTFSTLTVSNMSPEDSSIYLCSGRTETEAFFGQGTRLTVV.